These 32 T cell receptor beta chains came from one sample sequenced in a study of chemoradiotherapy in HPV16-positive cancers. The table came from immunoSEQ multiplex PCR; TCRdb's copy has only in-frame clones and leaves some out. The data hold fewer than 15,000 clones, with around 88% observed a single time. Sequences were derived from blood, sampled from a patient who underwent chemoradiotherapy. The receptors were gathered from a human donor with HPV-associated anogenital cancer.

Written as DNA, the CDR3 is TGTGCCAGCAGCTCATTCCGGGACCAAGAGACCCAGTACTTC. As protein: CASSSFRDQETQYF. V usage is TRBV7-9 and J usage is TRBJ2-5; D not resolved. This CDR3 has 14 residues. V dropped 4 bases and J dropped 0 bases, with 9 bases sitting between them. Per germline, CDR1 SEHNR and CDR2 FQNEAQ (reference sequence).

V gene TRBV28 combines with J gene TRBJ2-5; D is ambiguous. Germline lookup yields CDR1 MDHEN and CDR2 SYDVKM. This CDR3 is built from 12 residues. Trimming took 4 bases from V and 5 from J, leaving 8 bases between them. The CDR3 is CASSSILETQYF. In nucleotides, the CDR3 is TGTGCCAGCAGTTCTATTCTCGAGACCCAGTACTTC.

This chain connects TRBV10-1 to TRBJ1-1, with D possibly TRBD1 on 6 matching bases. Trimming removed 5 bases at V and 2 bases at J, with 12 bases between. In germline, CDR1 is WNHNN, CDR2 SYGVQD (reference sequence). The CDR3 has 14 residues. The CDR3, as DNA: TGCGCCAGCAGTTCGACAGGTGGTAACACTGAAGCTTTCTTT. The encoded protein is CASSSTGGNTEAFF.

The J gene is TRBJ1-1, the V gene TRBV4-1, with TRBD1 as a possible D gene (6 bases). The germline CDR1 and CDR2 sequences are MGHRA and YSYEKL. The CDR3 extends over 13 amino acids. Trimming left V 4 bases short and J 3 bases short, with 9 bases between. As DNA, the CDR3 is TGCGCCAGCAGCCTCCCAGGGGACACTGAAGCTTTCTTT. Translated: CASSLPGDTEAFF.

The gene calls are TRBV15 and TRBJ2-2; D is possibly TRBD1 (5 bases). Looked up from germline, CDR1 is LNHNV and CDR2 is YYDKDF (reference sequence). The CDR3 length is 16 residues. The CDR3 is CTPRVQCKGYTGELFF. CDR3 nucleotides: TGTACCCCTAGAGTACAGTGCAAGGGGTACACCGGGGAGCTGTTTTTT. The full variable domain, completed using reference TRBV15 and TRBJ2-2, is DAMVIQNPRYQVTQFGKPVTLSCSQTLNHNVMYWYQQKSSQAPKLLFHYYDKDFNNEADTPDNFQSRRPNTSFCFLDIRSPGLGDTAMYLCTPRVQCKGYTGELFFGEGSRLTVL.

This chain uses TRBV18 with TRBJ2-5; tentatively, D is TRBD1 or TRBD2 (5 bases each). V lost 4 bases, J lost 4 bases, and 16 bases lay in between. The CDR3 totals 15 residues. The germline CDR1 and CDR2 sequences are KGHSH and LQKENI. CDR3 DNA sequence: TGTGCCAGCTCACTTAACCGGGACCTAAGAGAGACCCAGTACTTC. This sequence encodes CASSLNRDLRETQYF.

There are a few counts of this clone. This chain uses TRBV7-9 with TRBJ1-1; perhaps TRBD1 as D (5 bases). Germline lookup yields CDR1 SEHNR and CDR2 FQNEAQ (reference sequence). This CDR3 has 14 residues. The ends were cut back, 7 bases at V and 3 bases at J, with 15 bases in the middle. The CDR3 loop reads CASNTRGIHTEAFF. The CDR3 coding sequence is TGTGCCAGCAACACAAGGGGTATCCACACTGAAGCTTTCTTT.

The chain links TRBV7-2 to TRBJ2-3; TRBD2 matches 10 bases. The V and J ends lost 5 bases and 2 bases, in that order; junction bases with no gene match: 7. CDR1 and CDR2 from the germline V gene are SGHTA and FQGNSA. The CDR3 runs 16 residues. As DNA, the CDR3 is TGTGCCAGCAGCCGGCGGACTAGCGGACCCACAGATACGCAGTATTTT. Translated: CASSRRTSGPTDTQYF.

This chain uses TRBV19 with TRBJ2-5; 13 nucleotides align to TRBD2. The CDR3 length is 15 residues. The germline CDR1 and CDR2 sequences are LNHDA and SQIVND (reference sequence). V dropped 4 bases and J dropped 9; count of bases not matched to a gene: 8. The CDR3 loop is CASSTTGLAGWAQYF. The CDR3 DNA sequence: TGTGCCAGTAGTACCACGGGACTAGCGGGGTGGGCCCAGTACTTC.

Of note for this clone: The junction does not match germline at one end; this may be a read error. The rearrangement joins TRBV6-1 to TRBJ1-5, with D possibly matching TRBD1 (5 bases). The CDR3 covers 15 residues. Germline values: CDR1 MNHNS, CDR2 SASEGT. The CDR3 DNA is TGTGCCAGCAATGAAGGGGTCGTCGGGAATCAGCCCCAGCATTTT. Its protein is CASNEGVVGNQPQHF.

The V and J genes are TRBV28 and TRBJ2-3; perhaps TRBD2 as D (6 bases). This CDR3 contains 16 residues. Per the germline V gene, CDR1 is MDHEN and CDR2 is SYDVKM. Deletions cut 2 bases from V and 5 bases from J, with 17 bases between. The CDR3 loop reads CASSLGGDSARDTQYF. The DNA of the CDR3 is TGTGCCAGCAGTTTAGGAGGGGACTCTGCGAGAGATACGCAGTATTTT.

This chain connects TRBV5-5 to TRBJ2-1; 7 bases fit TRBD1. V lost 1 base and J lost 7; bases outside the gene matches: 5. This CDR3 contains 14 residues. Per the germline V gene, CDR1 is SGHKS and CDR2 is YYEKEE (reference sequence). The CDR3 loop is CASSLTGERNEQFF. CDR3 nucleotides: TGTGCCAGCAGCTTGACAGGGGAGCGGAATGAGCAGTTCTTC. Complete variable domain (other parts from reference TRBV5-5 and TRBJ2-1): DAGVTQSPTHLIKTRGQQVTLRCSPISGHKSVSWYQQVLGQGPQFIFQYYEKEERGRGNFPDRFSARQFPNYSSELNVNALLLGDSALYLCASSLTGERNEQFFGPGTRLTVL.

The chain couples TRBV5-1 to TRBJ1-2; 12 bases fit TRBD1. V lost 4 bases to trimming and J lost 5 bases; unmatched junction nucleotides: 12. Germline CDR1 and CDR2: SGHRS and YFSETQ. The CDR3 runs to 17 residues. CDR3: CASSLGTGGRVSYGYTF. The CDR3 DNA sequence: TGCGCCAGCAGCCTAGGGACAGGGGGCAGGGTTTCTTATGGCTACACCTTC.

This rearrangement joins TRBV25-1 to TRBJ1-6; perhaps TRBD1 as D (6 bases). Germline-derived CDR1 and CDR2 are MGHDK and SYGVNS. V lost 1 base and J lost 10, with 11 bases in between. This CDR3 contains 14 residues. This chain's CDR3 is CASSEWGQRSPLHF. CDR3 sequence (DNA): TGTGCCAGCAGTGAATGGGGACAACGATCACCCCTCCACTTT.

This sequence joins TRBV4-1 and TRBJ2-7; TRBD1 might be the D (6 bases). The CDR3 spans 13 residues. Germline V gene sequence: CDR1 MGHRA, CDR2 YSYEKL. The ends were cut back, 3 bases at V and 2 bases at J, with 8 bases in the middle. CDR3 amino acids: CASSHRQAYEQYF. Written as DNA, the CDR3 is TGCGCCAGCAGCCACAGACAGGCCTACGAGCAGTACTTC.

The DNA for the CDR3 is TGTGCCAGCAGCCCCTCATTGGGCGGGGGGGCAGATACGCAGTATTTT. Amino acids: CASSPSLGGGADTQYF. The chain recombines TRBV7-9 with TRBJ2-3, with 9 bases matching TRBD2. The length of the CDR3 is 16 residues. The V gene's germline CDR1 is SEHNR and CDR2 FQNEAQ (reference sequence). J lost 4 bases, V lost 5 bases, and 10 bases had no gene match.

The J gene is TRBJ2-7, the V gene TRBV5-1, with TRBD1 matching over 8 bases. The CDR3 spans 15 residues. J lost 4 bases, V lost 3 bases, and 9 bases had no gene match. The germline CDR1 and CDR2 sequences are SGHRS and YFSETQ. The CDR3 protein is CASSSGAGGIYEQYF. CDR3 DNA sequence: TGCGCCAGCAGCTCCGGCGCAGGGGGCATTTACGAGCAGTACTTC.

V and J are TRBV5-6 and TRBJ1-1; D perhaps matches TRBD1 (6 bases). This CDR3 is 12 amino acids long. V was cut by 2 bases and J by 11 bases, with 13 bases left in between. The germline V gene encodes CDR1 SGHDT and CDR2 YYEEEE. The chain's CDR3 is CASSLSTGPAFF. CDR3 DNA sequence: TGTGCCAGCAGCTTATCGACAGGACCGGCTTTCTTT.

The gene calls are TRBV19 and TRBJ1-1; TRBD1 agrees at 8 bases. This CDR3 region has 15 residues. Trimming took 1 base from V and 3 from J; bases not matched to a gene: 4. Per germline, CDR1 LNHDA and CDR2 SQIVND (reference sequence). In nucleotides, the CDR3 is TGTGCCAGTAGTATAGCGAGGGGACAGGACACTGAAGCTTTCTTT. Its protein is CASSIARGQDTEAFF.

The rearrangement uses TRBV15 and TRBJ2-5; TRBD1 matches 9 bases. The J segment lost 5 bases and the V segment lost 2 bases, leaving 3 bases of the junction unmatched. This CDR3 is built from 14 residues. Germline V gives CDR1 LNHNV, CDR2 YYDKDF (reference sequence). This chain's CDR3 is CATSRNRGRETQYF. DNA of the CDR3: TGTGCCACCAGCAGAAACAGGGGGCGGGAGACCCAGTACTTC.

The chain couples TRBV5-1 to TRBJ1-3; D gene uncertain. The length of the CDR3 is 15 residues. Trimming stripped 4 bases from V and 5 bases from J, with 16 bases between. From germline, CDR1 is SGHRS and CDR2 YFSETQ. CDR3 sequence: CASSPGLGDRNTIYF. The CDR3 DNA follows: TGCGCCAGCAGCCCCGGGTTGGGAGACCGAAACACCATATATTTT. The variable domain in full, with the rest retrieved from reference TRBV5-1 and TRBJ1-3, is KAGVTQTPRYLIKTRGQQVTLSCSPISGHRSVSWYQQTPGQGLQFLFEYFSETQRNKGNFPGRFSGRQFSNSRSEMNVSTLELGDSALYLCASSPGLGDRNTIYFGEGSWLTVV.

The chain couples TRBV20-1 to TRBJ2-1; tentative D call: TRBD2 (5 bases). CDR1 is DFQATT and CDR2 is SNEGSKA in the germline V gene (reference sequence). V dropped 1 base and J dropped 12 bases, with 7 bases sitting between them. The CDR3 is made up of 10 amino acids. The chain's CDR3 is CSARVRAQFF. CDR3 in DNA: TGCAGTGCTAGAGTGCGGGCGCAGTTCTTC.

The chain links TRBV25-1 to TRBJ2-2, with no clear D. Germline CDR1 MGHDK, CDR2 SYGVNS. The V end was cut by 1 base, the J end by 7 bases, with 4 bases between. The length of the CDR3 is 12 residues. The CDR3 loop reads CASSEWGGELFF. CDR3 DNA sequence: TGTGCCAGCAGTGAATGGGGCGGGGAGCTGTTTTTT.

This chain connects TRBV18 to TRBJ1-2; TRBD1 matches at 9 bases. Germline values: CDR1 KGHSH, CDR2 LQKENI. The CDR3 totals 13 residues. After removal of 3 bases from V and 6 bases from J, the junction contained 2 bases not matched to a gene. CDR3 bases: TGTGCCAGCTCACCCCGGGACAGGGATGGCTACACCTTC. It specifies CASSPRDRDGYTF.

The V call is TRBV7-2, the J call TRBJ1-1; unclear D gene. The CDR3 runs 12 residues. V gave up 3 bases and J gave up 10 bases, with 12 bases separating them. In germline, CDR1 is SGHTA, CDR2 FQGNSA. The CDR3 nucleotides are TGTGCCAGCAGCTTCCTGGGCGCGCGAGCTTTCTTT. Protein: CASSFLGARAFF.

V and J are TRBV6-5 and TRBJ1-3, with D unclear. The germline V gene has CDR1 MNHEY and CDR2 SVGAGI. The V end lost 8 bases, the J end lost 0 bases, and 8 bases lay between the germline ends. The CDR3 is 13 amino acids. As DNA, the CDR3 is TGTGCCAGCTTTTGGCACTCTGGAAACACCATATATTTT. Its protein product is CASFWHSGNTIYF.

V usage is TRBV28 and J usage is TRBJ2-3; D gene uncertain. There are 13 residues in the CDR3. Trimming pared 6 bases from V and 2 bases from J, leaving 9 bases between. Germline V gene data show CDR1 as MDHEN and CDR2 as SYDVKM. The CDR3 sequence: CASRRLATDTQYF. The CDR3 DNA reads TGTGCCAGCAGGCGACTTGCCACAGATACGCAGTATTTT. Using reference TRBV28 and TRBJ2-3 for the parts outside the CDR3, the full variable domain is DVKVTQSSRYLVKRTGEKVFLECVQDMDHENMFWYRQDPGLGLRLIYFSYDVKMKEKGDIPEGYSVSREKKERFSLILESASTNQTSMYLCASRRLATDTQYFGPGTRLTVL.

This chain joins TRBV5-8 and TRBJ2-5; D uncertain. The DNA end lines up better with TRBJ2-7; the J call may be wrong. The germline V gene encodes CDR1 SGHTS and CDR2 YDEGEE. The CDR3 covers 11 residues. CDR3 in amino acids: CASSFRYEQYF. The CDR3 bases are TGTGCCAGCAGCTTTCGGTACGAGCAGTACTTC.

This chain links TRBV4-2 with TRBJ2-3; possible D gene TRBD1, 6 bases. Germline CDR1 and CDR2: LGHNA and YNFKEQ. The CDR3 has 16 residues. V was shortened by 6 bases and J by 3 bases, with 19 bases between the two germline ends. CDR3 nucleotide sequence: TGTGCCAGCAGGCCAAGTCCAGACAGGTTAACAGATACGCAGTATTTT. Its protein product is CASRPSPDRLTDTQYF.

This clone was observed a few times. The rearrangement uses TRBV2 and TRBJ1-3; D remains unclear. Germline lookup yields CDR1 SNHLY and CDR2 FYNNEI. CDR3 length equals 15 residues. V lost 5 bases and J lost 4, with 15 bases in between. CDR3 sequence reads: CASSLDPYLGNTIYF. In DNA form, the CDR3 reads TGTGCCAGCAGTCTCGACCCGTACCTGGGAAACACCATATATTTT.

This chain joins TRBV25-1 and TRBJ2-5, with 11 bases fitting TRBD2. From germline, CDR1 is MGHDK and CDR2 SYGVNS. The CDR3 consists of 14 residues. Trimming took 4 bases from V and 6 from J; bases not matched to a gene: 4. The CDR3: CASSVGLAEQTQYF. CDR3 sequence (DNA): TGTGCCAGCAGTGTGGGACTAGCGGAACAGACCCAGTACTTC. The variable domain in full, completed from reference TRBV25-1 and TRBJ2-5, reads EADIYQTPRYLVIGTGKKITLECSQTMGHDKMYWYQQDPGMELHLIHYSYGVNSTEKGDLSSESTVSRIRTEHFPLTLESARPSHTSQYLCASSVGLAEQTQYFGPGTRLLVL.

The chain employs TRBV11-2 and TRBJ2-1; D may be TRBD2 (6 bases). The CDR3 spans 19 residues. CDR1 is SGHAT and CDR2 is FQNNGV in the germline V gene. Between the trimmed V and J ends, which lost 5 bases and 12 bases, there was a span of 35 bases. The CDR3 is CASSQWYDSPGLPARGQFF. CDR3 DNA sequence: TGTGCCAGCAGCCAGTGGTATGACAGTCCGGGACTCCCGGCTCGGGGGCAGTTCTTC.